This T cell receptor beta chain emerged from a study of Graves' ophthalmopathy and Graves' hyperthyroidism. General study findings and limits: Most expanded clonotypes from thyroid (those above 0.001 frequency) were also found in blood. The model predicted progression of ophthalmopathy with a sensitivity of roughly 66%, and its specificity was about 73%.

The authors isolated PBMCs from 10 ml of fresh peripheral blood. The authors amplified TCR beta CDR3 regions from RNA transcripts. The first round was an RT-PCR with HTBI primers, and the second round was a multiplex PCR. TCRdb recomputed calls from the multiplex PCR reads with MiXCR, one row per CDR3 protein. This table holds almost 750,000 distinct CDR3 sequences, 40% found once. This CDR3 is 13 amino acids long. Germline V gene data show CDR1 as ENHRY and CDR2 as SYGVKD. V trimming: 9 bases; J trimming: 4 bases; junction bases outside the gene matches: 3. This clonotype was seen only once. What it binds is unknown.

The chain carries TRBV10-3 and TRBJ1-3; 10 nucleotides line up with TRBD1. This TCR was sampled from an adult man with Graves' ophthalmopathy. The sequencing sample was made of peripheral blood. The CDR3 sequence is CAIGTGDGNTIYF. DNA of the CDR3: TGTGCCATAGGGACAGGGGACGGAAACACCATATATTTT.